This T cell receptor (beta chain) was identified during a study of T cells in localized non-small cell lung cancer. Overall study results and limits: Sequencing involved a lone tumor region, leaving heterogeneity possible. Median detection of top 100 tumor clones in adjacent lung was around 57 clones. T cell clonality was highest in uninvolved adjacent lung, above tumor.

To note about this clone: Its antigen is still unknown.

The data were produced by immunoSEQ multiplex PCR, yet TCRdb's version contains in-frame clones alone and is incomplete. The sample carries 25,000 to 35,000 clones, about 89% recorded once. In germline, CDR1 is SEHNR, CDR2 FQNEAQ (reference sequence). The CDR3 length is 13 residues. Deletions cut 3 bases from V and 6 bases from J, with 10 bases between. The chain carries TRBV7-9 and TRBJ2-3, with a tentative D call TRBD1 (5 bases). This receptor was obtained from a female donor older than 55 with stage I lung adenocarcinoma. The starting material was peripheral blood, obtained before any cancer treatment. Written as DNA, the CDR3 is TGTGCCAGCAGCTTTCAGGGCCCGGATACGCAGTATTTT. Its translation: CASSFQGPDTQYF.